Below are 27 T cell receptor beta chains sequenced from a single sample in a study of Graves' ophthalmopathy and Graves' hyperthyroidism. Amplification targeted the TCR beta CDR3 regions, with RNA transcripts as the source material. An opening RT-PCR round employed HTBI primers and preceded a second-round multiplex PCR. TCRdb re-derived calls from the multiplex PCR reads in MiXCR, one entry per CDR3 protein. Here the sample spans 900,000 to 1,200,000 distinct CDR3 sequences, about 40% being singletons. The sequenced sample consisted of peripheral blood or thyroid tissue (not recorded which). These receptors originate from an adult man with Graves' hyperthyroidism.

The sample holds a few counts of this clonotype. The V call is TRBV25-1, the J call TRBJ1-2; 8 bases map to TRBD1. Trimming cost V 8 bases and J 2 bases; bases outside gene matches: 7. Germline assignment: CDR1 MGHDK and CDR2 SYGVNS. CDR3 size: 14 residues. CDR3 nucleotides: TGTGCCAGCGAAAGGACAGGGTGGAACTATGGCTACACCTTC. It yields the protein CASERTGWNYGYTF.

The chain joins TRBV20-1 to TRBJ2-3; D not certain. This CDR3 has 14 residues. V lost 3 bases and J lost 1, with 11 bases in between. In germline, CDR1 is DFQATT, CDR2 SNEGSKA (reference sequence). Written as DNA, the CDR3 is TGCAGTGCTAGGTCGACCCAGGGCACAGATACGCAGTATTTT. The encoded protein is CSARSTQGTDTQYF.

This clonotype was recorded at least ten times. The chain recombines TRBV29-1 with TRBJ1-5; 7 bases are a match to TRBD1. Trimming removed 6 bases from V and 2 bases from J; junction bases left unmatched: 7. CDR1 SQVTM and CDR2 ANQGSEA come from the germline V gene. This CDR3 spans 14 amino acids. The CDR3, as DNA: TGCAGCGTAGTGACAGGGACGGGCAATCAGCCCCAGCATTTT. Its protein product is CSVVTGTGNQPQHF.

The chain employs TRBV3-1 and TRBJ2-7, with D possibly being TRBD1 (5 bases). V lost 1 base and J lost 2, with 12 bases in between. Germline-derived CDR1 and CDR2 are LGHDT and YNNKEL (reference sequence). The CDR3 is made up of 15 amino acids. The CDR3 is CASSQVGDSPYEQYF. The CDR3 DNA reads as TGTGCCAGCAGCCAAGTTGGAGACAGTCCCTACGAGCAGTACTTC.

The V gene is TRBV10-3, the J gene TRBJ1-1; D is undetermined. Germline CDR1 and CDR2: ENHRY and SYGVKD. The CDR3 totals 13 residues. Between the trimmed V and J ends, which lost 8 bases and 1 base, there was a span of 11 bases. The DNA of the CDR3 is TGTGCCATCCGGCTACAGCCGAACACTGAAGCTTTCTTT. Residues: CAIRLQPNTEAFF.

The table lists this clonotype with a few counts. The rearrangement joins TRBV20-1 to TRBJ2-7, with D perhaps matching TRBD2 (5 bases). Germline-derived CDR1 and CDR2 are DFQATT and SNEGSKA (reference sequence). Trimming removed 3 bases at V and 6 bases at J, with 12 bases between. CDR3 length: 12 amino acids. The CDR3 here is CSARPGLREQYF. The CDR3 coding sequence is TGCAGTGCTAGGCCGGGGTTGCGCGAGCAGTACTTC.

The chain carries TRBV5-1 and TRBJ2-3, with D unclear. Germline V CDR1 and CDR2: SGHRS, YFSETQ. V lost 5 bases, J lost 1 base, and 5 bases lay in between. CDR3 length: 12 amino acids. The CDR3 spells CASRFGTDTQYF. The CDR3 bases are TGCGCCAGCAGGTTCGGCACAGATACGCAGTATTTT. Together with reference TRBV5-1 and TRBJ2-3, the CDR3 gives the full variable domain: KAGVTQTPRYLIKTRGQQVTLSCSPISGHRSVSWYQQTPGQGLQFLFEYFSETQRNKGNFPGRFSGRQFSNSRSEMNVSTLELGDSALYLCASRFGTDTQYFGPGTRLTVL.

CDR3 residues: CAISTGTGSGNTEAFF. CDR3 nucleotides: TGTGCCATCAGTACGGGGACGGGCTCTGGAAACACTGAAGCTTTCTTT. The chain uses TRBV10-3 and TRBJ1-1, with D tentatively TRBD1 (5 bases). Per the germline V gene, CDR1 is ENHRY and CDR2 is SYGVKD. Between the trimmed V and J ends, which lost 5 bases and 2 bases, there was a span of 18 bases. The CDR3 contains 16 residues.

This clonotype was detected a few times. The gene calls are TRBV29-1 and TRBJ1-1; D ambiguous. Trimming shortened V by 4 bases and J by 5 bases, and 11 bases separated the two germline ends. The CDR3 runs 12 residues. Germline values: CDR1 SQVTM, CDR2 ANQGSEA. In DNA form, the CDR3 reads TGCAGCGTTGTTCCAGGACGAACTGAAGCTTTCTTT. Translating it yields CSVVPGRTEAFF.

This clonotype was observed many times. This chain connects TRBV12-3 or TRBV12-4 to TRBJ2-7; no clear D gene. The CDR3 loop spans 12 amino acids. Deletions cut 6 bases from V and 5 bases from J, with 11 bases between. DNA for the CDR3: TGTGCCAGCAGCTCCGACGACAACGAGCAGTACTTC. The encoded protein is CASSSDDNEQYF.

This clonotype was observed many times. J is TRBJ2-7 and V is TRBV7-6; the D gene is possibly TRBD2 (5 bases). Germline CDR1 SGHVS, CDR2 FNYEAQ. Trimming removed 5 bases from V and 3 bases from J, with 11 bases in between. The CDR3 is 13 residues long. The CDR3 is CASSLGVHYEQYF. CDR3 DNA sequence: TGTGCCAGCAGCCTCGGGGTCCACTACGAGCAGTACTTC.

This clonotype was detected only a few times. The J gene is TRBJ1-3, the V gene TRBV2; 10 bases align to TRBD1. Germline CDR1 is SNHLY and CDR2 is FYNNEI. This CDR3 has 18 amino acids. With 8 bases clipped from V and 0 bases from J, the junction kept 13 bases outside the gene matches. CDR3: CASARSGTGESSGNTIYF. The CDR3 DNA is TGTGCCAGCGCAAGATCCGGGACAGGGGAATCCTCTGGAAACACCATATATTTT.

This clonotype was counted many times. This chain connects TRBV7-9 to TRBJ1-6; D ambiguous. There are 13 residues in the CDR3. Trimming shortened V by 2 bases and J by 8 bases, and 7 bases separated the two germline ends. Germline assignment: CDR1 SEHNR and CDR2 FQNEAQ (reference sequence). This CDR3 is CASSLKSDSPLHF. CDR3 sequence (DNA): TGTGCCAGCAGCTTAAAGTCCGATTCACCCCTCCACTTT. The full variable domain, rest sourced from reference TRBV7-9 and TRBJ1-6, is DTGVSQNPRHKITKRGQNVTFRCDPISEHNRLYWYRQTLGQGPEFLTYFQNEAQLEKSRLLSDRFSAERPKGSFSTLEIQRTEQGDSAMYLCASSLKSDSPLHFGNGTRLTVT.

This clonotype was seen many times. The chain uses TRBV5-1 and TRBJ1-2; D not resolved. CDR1 is SGHRS, CDR2 YFSETQ, per germline. V was shortened by 6 bases and J by 5 bases, with 11 bases between the two germline ends. The CDR3 length is 12 residues. CDR3 nucleotides: TGCGCCAGCAACCGCGAGGGTTATGGCTACACCTTC. Amino acids: CASNREGYGYTF. Drawing the rest from reference TRBV5-1 and TRBJ1-2, the complete variable domain is KAGVTQTPRYLIKTRGQQVTLSCSPISGHRSVSWYQQTPGQGLQFLFEYFSETQRNKGNFPGRFSGRQFSNSRSEMNVSTLELGDSALYLCASNREGYGYTFGSGTRLTVV.

This clonotype came up many times. The chain links TRBV19 to TRBJ2-7; 12 bases align to TRBD2. Trimming at V came to 3 bases and at J to 4 bases, leaving 4 bases not matched to a gene. The germline CDR1 and CDR2 sequences are LNHDA and SQIVND (reference sequence). The CDR3 sequence is 15 residues long. This chain's CDR3 is CASSITSGGTYEQYF. For the CDR3, the DNA is TGTGCCAGTAGTATTACTAGCGGGGGGACTTACGAGCAGTACTTC.

The gene calls are TRBV20-1 and TRBJ1-2; 7 bases are shared with TRBD1. Per the germline V gene, CDR1 is DFQATT and CDR2 is SNEGSKA (reference sequence). After removal of 5 bases from V and 0 bases from J, the junction contained 6 bases not matched to a gene. The length of the CDR3 is 14 residues. The CDR3 DNA reads as TGCAGTGCTTGGGACAGCGCTGCTAACTATGGCTACACCTTC. It yields the protein CSAWDSAANYGYTF.

This clonotype was observed at least ten times. This rearrangement joins TRBV20-1 to TRBJ1-2; a possible D gene is TRBD1 (5 bases). CDR1 and CDR2 from the germline V gene are DFQATT and SNEGSKA (reference sequence). The V end was cut by 0 bases, the J end by 7 bases, with 9 bases between. The CDR3 extends over 12 amino acids. The CDR3, as DNA: TGCAGTGCTAGAGATGGGGGGACTGGCTACACCTTC. This codes for CSARDGGTGYTF.

This clonotype was seen more than once but under ten times. The V and J genes are TRBV10-3 and TRBJ2-7; no clear D gene. V was shortened by 2 bases and J by 6 bases, with 8 bases between the two germline ends. From germline, CDR1 is ENHRY and CDR2 SYGVKD. The CDR3 spans 12 residues. The CDR3 region is CAISERSGEQYF. The CDR3 region has the DNA TGTGCCATCAGTGAGCGGTCGGGCGAGCAGTACTTC.

The genes are TRBV7-3 and TRBJ2-6, with 9 nucleotides matching TRBD1. Germline loops: CDR1 SGHTA, CDR2 FQGTGA. CDR3 length: 18 residues. The V and J ends lost 6 bases and 0 bases, in that order; junction bases with no gene match: 9. The CDR3 DNA reads TGTGCCAGCAGATCAACAGGGGGCCGACACTCTGGGGCCAACGTCCTGACTTTC. Amino acid sequence: CASRSTGGRHSGANVLTF. Complete variable domain (other parts from reference TRBV7-3 and TRBJ2-6): GAGVSQTPSNKVTEKGKYVELRCDPISGHTALYWYRQSLGQGPEFLIYFQGTGAADDSGLPNDRFFAVRPEGSVSTLKIQRTERGDSAVYLCASRSTGGRHSGANVLTFGAGSRLTVL.

In its sample, this clonotype was seen many times. The chain recombines TRBV10-2 with TRBJ2-7; 8 bases match TRBD2. V shed 3 bases, J shed 3 bases, and the junction held 4 bases outside the gene matches. CDR1 is WSHSY, CDR2 SAAADI, per germline. The CDR3 has 14 amino acids. CDR3 nucleotide sequence: TGCGCCAGCAGTGAAAGGCGGGGGGACTACGAGCAGTACTTC. Its protein product is CASSERRGDYEQYF.

This clonotype was counted between two and nine times. V usage is TRBV29-1 and J usage is TRBJ2-3; D is possibly TRBD1 (5 bases). Trimming cost V 3 bases and J 4 bases, with 11 bases left between them. This CDR3 spans 13 amino acids. CDR1 and CDR2 (germline): SQVTM, ANQGSEA. The DNA for the CDR3 is TGCAGCGTTGATTTGGGGCTCGCAGATACGCAGTATTTT. This sequence encodes CSVDLGLADTQYF.

The rearrangement joins TRBV14 to TRBJ1-2; 9 bases map to TRBD1. Germline loops: CDR1 SGHDN, CDR2 FVKESK. The trim removed 0 bases at V and 1 base at J, leaving 6 bases unmatched. This CDR3 is 17 amino acids long. CDR3 bases: TGTGCCAGCAGCCAAGAAAGTTGGACAGGGGTTAACTATGGCTACACCTTC. Translating gives CASSQESWTGVNYGYTF.

For the CDR3, the DNA is TGTGCCAGCACGGACATCAATAGCAATCAGCCCCAGCATTTT. Its protein product is CASTDINSNQPQHF. The genes are TRBV6-6 and TRBJ1-5, with a possible D match to TRBD1 (5 bases). The CDR3 has 14 amino acids. Germline-derived CDR1 and CDR2 are MNHNY and SVGAGI (reference sequence). Trimming removed 7 bases at V and 0 bases at J, with 10 bases between.

This clonotype was found a few times. The J gene is TRBJ1-1, the V gene TRBV6-5, with a weak D call TRBD1 (5 bases). The length of the CDR3 is 15 residues. Trimming stripped 2 bases from V and 0 bases from J, with 10 bases between. Germline CDR1 is MNHEY and CDR2 is SVGAGI. CDR3 DNA: TGTGCCAGCAGTTACGAGGGACGGGTGAACACTGAAGCTTTCTTT. This translates into CASSYEGRVNTEAFF.

Concerning this clonotype: Just one base apart from a much larger clone, this may be a read error. J is TRBJ1-1 and V is TRBV7-9; D is perhaps TRBD1 (6 bases). CDR1 is SEHNR and CDR2 is FQNEAQ in the germline V gene (reference sequence). The CDR3 totals 15 residues. V was shortened by 1 base and J by 1 base, with 10 bases between the two germline ends. This chain's CDR3 is CASSLEGGANTEAFF. The CDR3, as DNA: TGTGCCAGCAGCTTAGAGGGGGGCGCGAACACTGAAGCTTTCTTT.

This clonotype came up many times. The rearrangement joins TRBV12-3 or TRBV12-4 to TRBJ1-6, with D possibly being TRBD1 (6 bases). The CDR3 has 15 amino acids. V lost 7 bases and J 9 bases, leaving 19 bases between the germline ends. CDR3 coding DNA: TGTGCCAGCACCCGCGCCGGGGGGGCTGGTTCACCCCTCCACTTT. Translating it yields CASTRAGGAGSPLHF.

The CDR3 DNA follows: TGCGCCAGCAGCTTGGCTTCAGTTCACTACGAGCAGTACTTC. It is translated as CASSLASVHYEQYF. The V and J genes are TRBV5-1 and TRBJ2-7; D is uncertain. Germline loops: CDR1 SGHRS, CDR2 YFSETQ. The V end was cut by 0 bases, the J end by 3 bases, with 10 bases between. The CDR3 has 14 residues.